The 3 T cell receptor beta chains in this list originate from one sample, sequenced in a study of monozygotic twins with inflammatory bowel disease. TCRdb reanalyzed the 5' RACE reads and collapses them to one entry per CDR3 protein, without DNA. The sample table includes about 330,000 distinct CDR3 sequences. Sequences were obtained from blood. The source of these receptors is a human donor with ulcerative colitis or Crohn's disease, or a healthy co-twin of an affected twin (not recorded which).

CDR3 in amino acids: CASSLPSPNTEAFF. This rearrangement joins TRBV5-1 to TRBJ1-1. CDR3 length: 14 amino acids. The germline gives CDR1 SGHRS, CDR2 YFSETQ.

The chain has TRBV12-3 or TRBV12-4 and TRBJ2-7; lacking DNA, the TRBD2 call made by TCRdb goes unchecked. This CDR3 is built from 13 residues. CDR3 amino acids: CASSSDFSYEQYF.

The chain uses TRBV27 and TRBJ2-7; without DNA, the TCRdb call of TRBD1 cannot be checked. This CDR3 spans 16 amino acids. CDR1 is MNHEY, CDR2 SMNVEV, per germline (reference sequence). The CDR3 spells CASSDLGTGGGYEQYF.